The 26 T cell receptor beta chains below all came from one sample that was sequenced in a study of blood T cell repertoires in COVID-19. TCRdb's table, derived via immunoSEQ multiplex PCR, lists solely in-frame clones and lacks some. The sample has a few hundred thousand clones, over 75% seen once; the top ten hold 3.5% to 4.5%. The sample consisted of PBMCs or T cells enriched from blood (not recorded which). The receptor set was obtained from a woman in her 30s who had recovered from COVID-19.

This CDR3 is CASSLNQNNEQFF. CDR3 DNA sequence: TGCGCCAGCAGCTTGAACCAGAACAATGAGCAGTTCTTC. This chain joins TRBV5-1 and TRBJ2-1, with D unclear. This CDR3 is built from 13 residues. Germline CDR1 and CDR2: SGHRS and YFSETQ. With 1 base removed from V and 5 bases from J, the gap between germline ends came to 7 bases.

The rearrangement joins TRBV28 to TRBJ1-2, with a possible D match to TRBD1 (5 bases). Germline lookup yields CDR1 MDHEN and CDR2 SYDVKM. Trimming left V 3 bases short and J 3 bases short, with 11 bases between. This CDR3 is built from 14 residues. The CDR3 loop reads CASSFYGGYYGYTF. In DNA form, the CDR3 reads TGTGCCAGCAGTTTTTATGGGGGGTACTATGGCTACACCTTC.

The rearrangement uses TRBV27 and TRBJ2-2, with D possibly being TRBD1 (6 bases). From germline, CDR1 is MNHEY and CDR2 SMNVEV (reference sequence). Trimming pared 4 bases from V and 6 bases from J, leaving 15 bases between. The CDR3 consists of 15 residues. The CDR3 DNA follows: TGTGCCAGCAGTTCCATTCCCCAGGGGTCCGGGGAGCTGTTTTTT. Its protein product is CASSSIPQGSGELFF.

The CDR3 is CASSLYPTRTGELFF. CDR3 DNA sequence: TGTGCCAGCAGTTTATACCCTACCAGGACCGGGGAGCTGTTTTTT. The chain combines TRBV27 with TRBJ2-2; D is unresolved. There are 15 residues in the CDR3. Germline V gene sequence: CDR1 MNHEY, CDR2 SMNVEV (reference sequence). Trimming took 1 base from V and 5 from J, leaving 11 bases between them.

This clone was detected only a few times. V usage is TRBV27 and J usage is TRBJ2-1; 10 bases match TRBD2. After removal of 8 bases from V and 9 bases from J, the junction contained 13 bases not matched to a gene. Germline assignment: CDR1 MNHEY and CDR2 SMNVEV (reference sequence). The CDR3 covers 15 residues. CDR3 loop: CASANSGGPLSEQFF. CDR3 sequence (DNA): TGTGCCAGCGCCAATAGCGGGGGGCCACTCTCTGAGCAGTTCTTC.

This clone occurred a few times. The J gene is TRBJ2-3, the V gene TRBV6-2 or TRBV6-3; 10 bases match TRBD2. The V gene's germline CDR1 is MNHEY and CDR2 SVGEGT. Losses at the gene ends were 5 bases for V and 1 base for J; bases not matched to a gene: 3. There are 15 residues in the CDR3. CDR3 in amino acids: CASSDLAGGTDTQYF. The CDR3 DNA follows: TGTGCCAGCAGTGATCTAGCGGGGGGCACAGATACGCAGTATTTT.

The chain links TRBV9 to TRBJ1-2; unclear D gene. Trimming pared 1 base from V and 4 bases from J, leaving 8 bases between. The germline V gene has CDR1 SGDLS and CDR2 YYNGEE. This CDR3 has 13 amino acids. In DNA form, the CDR3 reads TGTGCCAGCAGCGTACACAGTTCCTATGGCTACACCTTC. It yields the protein CASSVHSSYGYTF.

V and J are TRBV12-3 or TRBV12-4 and TRBJ1-5; D unresolved. V lost 5 bases and J 5 bases, leaving 7 bases between the germline ends. The length of the CDR3 is 12 residues. The DNA of the CDR3 is TGTGCCAGCAGTCCCCCCGATCAGCCCCAGCATTTT. Amino acids: CASSPPDQPQHF.

V usage is TRBV27 and J usage is TRBJ2-1; 9 bases line up with TRBD2. The ends lost 7 bases at V and 4 bases at J; junction bases unmatched: 5. Germline V CDR1 and CDR2: MNHEY, SMNVEV (reference sequence). CDR3 size: 14 residues. CDR3 loop: CASKAGGAYNEQFF. The CDR3 nucleotides are TGTGCCAGCAAAGCGGGAGGAGCATACAATGAGCAGTTCTTC.

Turning to this clone: This sample includes further DNA sequences coding for the same CDR3. This chain joins TRBV7-9 and TRBJ1-1, with 9 nucleotides matching TRBD1. V trimming: 5 bases; J trimming: 0 bases; junction bases outside the gene matches: 4. Germline V gene lookup returns CDR1 SEHNR and CDR2 FQNEAQ (reference sequence). This CDR3 is built from 15 residues. The CDR3 sequence is CASSLGQGLNTEAFF. Here the CDR3 DNA reads TGTGCCAGCAGCCTCGGACAGGGGTTGAACACTGAAGCTTTCTTT.

The rearrangement uses TRBV5-1 and TRBJ2-1; 11 bases are a match to TRBD1. The V and J ends lost 6 bases and 6 bases, in that order; junction bases with no gene match: 8. The CDR3 contains 15 residues. CDR1 is SGHRS, CDR2 YFSETQ, per germline. This chain's CDR3 is CASTSGQGDGNEQFF. The CDR3 DNA reads TGCGCCAGCACCTCGGGACAGGGGGATGGCAATGAGCAGTTCTTC.

The genes are TRBV19 and TRBJ2-1; 10 nucleotides line up with TRBD2. CDR3 size: 16 residues. With 3 bases clipped from V and 2 bases from J, the junction kept 4 bases outside the gene matches. In germline, CDR1 is LNHDA, CDR2 SQIVND (reference sequence). The CDR3 nucleotides are TGTGCCAGTAGTATTCGGAGCGGGAGGGCCTACAATGAGCAGTTCTTC. Its protein product is CASSIRSGRAYNEQFF.

The chain carries TRBV19 and TRBJ1-2, with 9 bases matching TRBD1. The germline gives CDR1 LNHDA, CDR2 SQIVND (reference sequence). The trim removed 4 bases at V and 5 bases at J, leaving 5 bases unmatched. There are 14 residues in the CDR3. CDR3 in DNA: TGTGCCAGTAGTAACCCCGGGACAGGGTATGGCTACACCTTC. It yields the protein CASSNPGTGYGYTF.

The rearrangement uses TRBV5-1 and TRBJ1-1; weak D call: TRBD1 (6 bases). Trimming took 2 bases from V and 3 from J, leaving 17 bases between them. CDR1 is SGHRS, CDR2 YFSETQ, per germline. The CDR3 consists of 16 residues. CDR3 in amino acids: CASSLDRTSIYTEAFF. For the CDR3, the DNA is TGCGCCAGCAGCTTAGACAGGACATCAATTTACACTGAAGCTTTCTTT. The variable domain in full, completed from reference TRBV5-1 and TRBJ1-1, reads KAGVTQTPRYLIKTRGQQVTLSCSPISGHRSVSWYQQTPGQGLQFLFEYFSETQRNKGNFPGRFSGRQFSNSRSEMNVSTLELGDSALYLCASSLDRTSIYTEAFFGQGTRLTVV.

This clone was counted once. The J gene is TRBJ2-5, the V gene TRBV28; 8 nucleotides agree with TRBD1. The J segment lost 4 bases and the V segment lost 2 bases, leaving 3 bases of the junction unmatched. The CDR3 has 14 residues. Germline V gene data show CDR1 as MDHEN and CDR2 as SYDVKM. The CDR3 DNA follows: TGTGCCAGCAGTTTAAGACAGGGGATAGAGACCCAGTACTTC. Translating it yields CASSLRQGIETQYF.

This chain connects TRBV27 to TRBJ1-5, with TRBD1 as a possible D gene (6 bases). V was pared by 2 bases and J by 6 bases, with 11 bases between. Germline V lookup: CDR1 MNHEY, CDR2 SMNVEV (reference sequence). The CDR3 is 14 residues long. CDR3 coding DNA: TGTGCCAGCAGTTTACTGGGGGCACGTCAGCCCCAGCATTTT. Translated: CASSLLGARQPQHF.

The V call is TRBV9, the J call TRBJ2-5; D gene uncertain. The germline V gene encodes CDR1 SGDLS and CDR2 YYNGEE. CDR3 length equals 15 residues. V gave up 0 bases and J gave up 4 bases, with 13 bases separating them. CDR3 protein: CASSVGTSLGETQYF. CDR3 bases: TGTGCCAGCAGCGTAGGCACGAGCCTAGGAGAGACCCAGTACTTC.

The chain is built from TRBV2 and TRBJ2-5, with D possibly TRBD1 on 5 matching bases. From germline, CDR1 is SNHLY and CDR2 FYNNEI. Between the trimmed V and J ends, which lost 3 bases and 3 bases, there was a span of 11 bases. There are 14 residues in the CDR3. The CDR3 is CASSEQGPKETQYF. In DNA, the CDR3 is TGTGCCAGCAGTGAGCAGGGCCCCAAAGAGACCCAGTACTTC.

The rearrangement uses TRBV2 and TRBJ1-5; D gene unclear. V lost 5 bases and J 4 bases, leaving 9 bases between the germline ends. The CDR3 covers 13 residues. Germline CDR1 SNHLY, CDR2 FYNNEI. The CDR3 is CASSPDGNQPQHF. CDR3 DNA: TGTGCCAGCAGTCCCGACGGGAATCAGCCCCAGCATTTT.

The V and J genes are TRBV28 and TRBJ2-7; 8 nucleotides match TRBD1. V shed 6 bases, J shed 2 bases, and the junction held 9 bases outside the gene matches. Per the germline V gene, CDR1 is MDHEN and CDR2 is SYDVKM. The CDR3 has 15 residues. CDR3 sequence reads: CASSLAGQATYEQYF. The CDR3 DNA follows: TGTGCCAGCAGCCTCGCGGGACAGGCAACCTACGAGCAGTACTTC.

V and J are TRBV28 and TRBJ1-4; possible D gene TRBD1, 6 bases. V was clipped by 6 bases and J by 4 bases, with 9 bases between them. The CDR3 is 13 amino acids. Germline V gene lookup returns CDR1 MDHEN and CDR2 SYDVKM. CDR3 loop: CASRDSRNEKLFF. The CDR3 nucleotides read TGTGCCAGCAGGGACAGCCGTAATGAAAAACTGTTTTTT.

For the CDR3, the DNA is TGTGCCGCCATCCTGGGGACAGGGAATAATGGCTACACCTTC. Its protein product is CAAILGTGNNGYTF. The chain recombines TRBV28 with TRBJ1-2; 9 bases line up with TRBD1. The CDR3 extends over 14 amino acids. Germline V gene lookup returns CDR1 MDHEN and CDR2 SYDVKM. J was trimmed by 6 bases and V by 11 bases; bases with no gene match: 13.

V gene TRBV15 combines with J gene TRBJ1-4, with a weak D call TRBD1 (6 bases). Germline V gives CDR1 LNHNV, CDR2 YYDKDF (reference sequence). The CDR3 is 17 amino acids. Trimming left V 3 bases short and J 0 bases short, with 14 bases between. CDR3 DNA: TGTGCCACCAGCAGTCCGGGACACTCTTCAACTAATGAAAAACTGTTTTTT. The encoded protein is CATSSPGHSSTNEKLFF.

In DNA, the CDR3 is TGTGCCAGCAGTTCCCCGCAATTCGCGCGGGAGAACTACGAGCAGTACTTC. Protein: CASSSPQFARENYEQYF. The rearrangement joins TRBV6-2 or TRBV6-3 to TRBJ2-7; 7 bases map to TRBD2. This CDR3 contains 17 residues. The ends lost 4 bases at V and 3 bases at J; junction bases unmatched: 15. From germline, CDR1 is MNHEY and CDR2 SVGEGT.

The CDR3: CASSQDASGGSKNIQYF. DNA of the CDR3: TGTGCCAGCAGCCAAGACGCTAGCGGGGGTTCCAAAAACATTCAGTACTTC. J is TRBJ2-4 and V is TRBV3-1 (or the pseudogene TRBV3-2); 10 bases align to TRBD2. The germline CDR1 and CDR2 sequences are LGHDT and YNNKEL (reference sequence). There are 17 residues in the CDR3. The ends lost 0 bases at V and 2 bases at J; junction bases unmatched: 4.

The genes are TRBV19 and TRBJ1-2; a weak D match, TRBD1 (5 bases). Trimming removed 3 bases from V and 3 bases from J, with 8 bases in between. The CDR3 has 13 amino acids. The germline CDR1 and CDR2 sequences are LNHDA and SQIVND (reference sequence). The chain's CDR3 is CASSIGRDYGYTF. The CDR3, as DNA: TGTGCCAGTAGTATCGGCAGGGACTATGGCTACACCTTC.